The source of this T cell receptor (beta chain) is a study of ipilimumab plus nivolumab after autologous stem cell transplantation. The overall study: Myeloma cases were transplant-naive high-risk or relapsed within 3 years post first autologous transplant.

Clones were read by immunoSEQ multiplex PCR, and TCRdb kept only the in-frame ones, dropping some. The profile covers about 40,000 clones, with 80% to 95% appearing a single time and approximately 0.92% taken by the ten largest. Checkpoint therapy with ipilimumab 1 mg/kg began 14 to 28 days after transplant. Patients got 3 mg/kg IV nivolumab weeks 1, 4, 7, 10, then biweekly through week 26. The receptor comes from a male donor with multiple myeloma. The sequenced sample was PBMCs, obtained in a trial of ipilimumab plus nivolumab as post-transplant consolidation.

DNA for the CDR3: TGTGCCAGCAGATCCGGGACTCAACTCACAGATACGCAGTATTTT. As protein: CASRSGTQLTDTQYF. The V and J genes are TRBV27 and TRBJ2-3; tentatively, D is TRBD2 (6 bases). Trimming cost V 6 bases and J 2 bases, with 15 bases left between them. In germline, CDR1 is MNHEY, CDR2 SMNVEV (reference sequence). The CDR3 runs 15 residues.